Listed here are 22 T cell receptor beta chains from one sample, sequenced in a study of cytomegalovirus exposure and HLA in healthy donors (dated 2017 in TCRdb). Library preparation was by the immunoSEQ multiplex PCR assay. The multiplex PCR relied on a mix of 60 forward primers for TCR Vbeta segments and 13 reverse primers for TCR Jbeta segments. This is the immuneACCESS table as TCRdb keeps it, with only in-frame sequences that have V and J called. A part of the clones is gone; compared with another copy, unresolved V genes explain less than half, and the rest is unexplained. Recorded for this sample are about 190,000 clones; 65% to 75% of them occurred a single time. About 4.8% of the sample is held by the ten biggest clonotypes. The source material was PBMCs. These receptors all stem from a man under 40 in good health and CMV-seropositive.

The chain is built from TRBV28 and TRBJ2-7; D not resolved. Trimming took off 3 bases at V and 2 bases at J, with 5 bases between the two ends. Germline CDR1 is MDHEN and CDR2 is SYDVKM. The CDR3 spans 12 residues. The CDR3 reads CASSFETYEQYF. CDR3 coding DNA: TGTGCCAGCAGTTTTGAGACCTACGAGCAGTACTTC.

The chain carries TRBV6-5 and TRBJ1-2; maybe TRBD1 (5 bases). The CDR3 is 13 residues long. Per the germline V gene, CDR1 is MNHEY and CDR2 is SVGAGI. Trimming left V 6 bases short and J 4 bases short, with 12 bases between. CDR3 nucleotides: TGTGCCAGCAGCGTCGGACAATTCTATGGCTACACCTTC. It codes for CASSVGQFYGYTF.

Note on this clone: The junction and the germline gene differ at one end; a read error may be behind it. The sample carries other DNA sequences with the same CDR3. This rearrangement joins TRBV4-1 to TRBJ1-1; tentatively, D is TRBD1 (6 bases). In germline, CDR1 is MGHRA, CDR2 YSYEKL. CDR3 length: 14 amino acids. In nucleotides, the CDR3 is TGCGCCAGCAGCCAGGCAACAGGGAACACTGAAGCCTTCTTT. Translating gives CASSQATGNTEAFF.

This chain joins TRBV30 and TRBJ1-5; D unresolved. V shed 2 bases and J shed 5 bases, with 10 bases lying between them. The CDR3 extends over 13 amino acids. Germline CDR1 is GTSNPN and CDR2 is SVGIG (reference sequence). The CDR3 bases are TGTGCCTGGAGTTGGGAGGACGATCAGCCCCAGCATTTT. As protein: CAWSWEDDQPQHF.

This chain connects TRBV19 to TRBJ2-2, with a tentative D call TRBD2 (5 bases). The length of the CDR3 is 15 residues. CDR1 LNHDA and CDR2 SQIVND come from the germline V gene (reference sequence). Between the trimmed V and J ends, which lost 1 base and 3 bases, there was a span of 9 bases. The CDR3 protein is CASSIAGGYTGELFF. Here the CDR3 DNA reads TGTGCCAGTAGTATAGCCGGAGGATACACCGGGGAGCTGTTTTTT.

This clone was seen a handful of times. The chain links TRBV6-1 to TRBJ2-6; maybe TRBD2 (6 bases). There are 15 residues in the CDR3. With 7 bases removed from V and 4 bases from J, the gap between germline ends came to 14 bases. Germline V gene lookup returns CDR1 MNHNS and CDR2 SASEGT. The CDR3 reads CASMGGSLGANVLTF. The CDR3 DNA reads TGTGCCAGCATGGGGGGTTCTCTGGGGGCCAACGTCCTGACTTTC.

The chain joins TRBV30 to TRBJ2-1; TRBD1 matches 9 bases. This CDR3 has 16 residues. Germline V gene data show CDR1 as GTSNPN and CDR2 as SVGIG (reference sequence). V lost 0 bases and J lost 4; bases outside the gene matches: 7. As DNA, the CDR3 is TGTGCCTGGAGTGTGCAGAGGACAGGGGCTTACAATGAGCAGTTCTTC. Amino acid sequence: CAWSVQRTGAYNEQFF.

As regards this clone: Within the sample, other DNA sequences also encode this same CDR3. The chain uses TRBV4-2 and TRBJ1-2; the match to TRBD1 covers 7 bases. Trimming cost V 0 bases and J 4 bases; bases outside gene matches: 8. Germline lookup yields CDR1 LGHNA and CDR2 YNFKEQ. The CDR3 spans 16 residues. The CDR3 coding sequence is TGTGCCAGCAGCCAAGATGAGGGACAGACTTCCTATGGCTACACCTTC. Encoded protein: CASSQDEGQTSYGYTF.

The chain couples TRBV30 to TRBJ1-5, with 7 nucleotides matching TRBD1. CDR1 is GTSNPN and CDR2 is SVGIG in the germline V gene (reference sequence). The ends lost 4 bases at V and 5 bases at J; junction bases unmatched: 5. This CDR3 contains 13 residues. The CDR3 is CAWTRQGDQPQHF. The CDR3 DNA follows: TGTGCCTGGACTCGACAGGGTGATCAGCCCCAGCATTTT.

In DNA form, the CDR3 reads TGCGCCAGCAGCTCGGACAGGGGAGGGACCCAGTACTTC. Its protein is CASSSDRGGTQYF. This chain joins TRBV5-1 and TRBJ2-5, with 9 bases matching TRBD1. J was trimmed by 7 bases and V by 3 bases; bases with no gene match: 4. CDR3 length equals 13 residues. CDR1 is SGHRS and CDR2 is YFSETQ in the germline V gene.

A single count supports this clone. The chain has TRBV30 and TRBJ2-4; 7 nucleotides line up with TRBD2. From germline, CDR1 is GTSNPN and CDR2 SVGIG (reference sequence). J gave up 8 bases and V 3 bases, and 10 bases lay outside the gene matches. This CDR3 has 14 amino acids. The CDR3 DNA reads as TGTGCCTGGAGCTGGGGCAGCGGGAATCACATTCAGTACTTC. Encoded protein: CAWSWGSGNHIQYF.

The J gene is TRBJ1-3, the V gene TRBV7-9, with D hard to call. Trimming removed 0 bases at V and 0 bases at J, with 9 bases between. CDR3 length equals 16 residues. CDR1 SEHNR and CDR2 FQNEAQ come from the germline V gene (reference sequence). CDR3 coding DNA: TGTGCCAGCAGCTTAGCCGAATCACTCTCTGGAAACACCATATATTTT. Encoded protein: CASSLAESLSGNTIYF.

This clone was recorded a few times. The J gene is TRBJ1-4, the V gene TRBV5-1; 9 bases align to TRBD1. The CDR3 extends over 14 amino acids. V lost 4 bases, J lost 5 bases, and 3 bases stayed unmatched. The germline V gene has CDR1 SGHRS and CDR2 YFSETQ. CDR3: CASSTGQGNEKLFF. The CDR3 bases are TGCGCCAGCAGCACAGGACAGGGGAATGAAAAACTGTTTTTT.

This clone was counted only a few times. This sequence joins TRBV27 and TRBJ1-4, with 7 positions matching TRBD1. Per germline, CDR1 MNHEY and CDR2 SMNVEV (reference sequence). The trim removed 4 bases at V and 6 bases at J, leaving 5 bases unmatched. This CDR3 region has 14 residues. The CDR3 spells CASSSSTGYEKLFF. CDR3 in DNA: TGTGCCAGCAGTTCATCGACAGGGTATGAAAAACTGTTTTTT.

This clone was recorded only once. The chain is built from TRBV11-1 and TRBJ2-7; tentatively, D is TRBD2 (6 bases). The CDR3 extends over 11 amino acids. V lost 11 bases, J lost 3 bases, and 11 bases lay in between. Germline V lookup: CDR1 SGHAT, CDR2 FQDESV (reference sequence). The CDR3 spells CASRRDYEQYF. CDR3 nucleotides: TGTGCCTCCAGGAGGGACTACGAGCAGTACTTC.

This chain's CDR3 is CSVRLGANQPQHF. DNA of the CDR3: TGCAGCGTTCGGTTGGGGGCCAATCAGCCCCAGCATTTT. The J gene is TRBJ1-5, the V gene TRBV29-1; D perhaps matches TRBD1 (6 bases). CDR1 is SQVTM, CDR2 ANQGSEA, per germline. V lost 5 bases and J lost 3, with 11 bases in between. The CDR3 extends over 13 amino acids.

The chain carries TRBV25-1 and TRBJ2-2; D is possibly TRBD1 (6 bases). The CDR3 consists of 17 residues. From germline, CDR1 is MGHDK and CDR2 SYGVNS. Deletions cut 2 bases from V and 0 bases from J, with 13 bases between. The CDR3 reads CASSEEGGQSNTGELFF. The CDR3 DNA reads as TGTGCCAGCAGTGAAGAGGGCGGACAGTCGAACACCGGGGAGCTGTTTTTT. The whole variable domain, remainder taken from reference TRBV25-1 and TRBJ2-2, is EADIYQTPRYLVIGTGKKITLECSQTMGHDKMYWYQQDPGMELHLIHYSYGVNSTEKGDLSSESTVSRIRTEHFPLTLESARPSHTSQYLCASSEEGGQSNTGELFFGEGSRLTVL.

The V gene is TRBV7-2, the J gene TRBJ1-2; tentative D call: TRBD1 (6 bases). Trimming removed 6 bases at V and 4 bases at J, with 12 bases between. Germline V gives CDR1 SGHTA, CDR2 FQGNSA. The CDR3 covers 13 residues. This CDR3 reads CASRVGQTYGYTF. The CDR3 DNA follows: TGTGCCAGCAGGGTCGGACAGACCTATGGCTACACCTTC.

This chain's CDR3 is CASSYMAGGLGDTQYF. CDR3 coding DNA: TGTGCCAGCAGTTACATGGCGGGAGGGCTTGGAGATACGCAGTATTTT. This chain uses TRBV6-5 with TRBJ2-3; 9 bases are shared with TRBD2. There are 16 residues in the CDR3. V dropped 2 bases and J dropped 5; count of bases not matched to a gene: 8. Germline CDR1 reads MNHEY; CDR2 reads SVGAGI.

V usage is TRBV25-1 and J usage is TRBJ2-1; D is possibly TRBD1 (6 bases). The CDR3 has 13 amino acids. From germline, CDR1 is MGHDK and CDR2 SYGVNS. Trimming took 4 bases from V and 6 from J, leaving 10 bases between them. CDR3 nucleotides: TGTGCCAGCAGTGGGACAGAGTCCAATGAGCAGTTCTTC. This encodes CASSGTESNEQFF.

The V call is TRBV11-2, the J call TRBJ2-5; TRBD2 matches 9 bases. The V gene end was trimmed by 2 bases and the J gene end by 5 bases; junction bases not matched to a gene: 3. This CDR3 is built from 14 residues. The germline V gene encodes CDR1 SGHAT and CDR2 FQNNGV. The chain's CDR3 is CASSLRREGETQYF. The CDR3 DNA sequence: TGTGCCAGCAGCTTAAGGCGGGAGGGGGAGACCCAGTACTTC.

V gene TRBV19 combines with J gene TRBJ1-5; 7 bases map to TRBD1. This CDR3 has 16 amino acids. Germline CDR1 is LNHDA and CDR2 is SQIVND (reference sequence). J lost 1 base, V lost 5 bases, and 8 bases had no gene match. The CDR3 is CASSLLPGQSNQPQHF. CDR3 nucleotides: TGTGCCAGTAGTCTACTCCCGGGACAGAGCAATCAGCCCCAGCATTTT.